The clone carrying this T cell receptor (beta chain) has only one observation. Its antigen is still unknown. Time point given: cycle 4 day 1 (C4D1), after about 6 weeks of nivolumab. Relapses following autologous stem cell transplantation were seen in all patients, with brentuximab vedotin exposure varying. Using immunoSEQ multiplex PCR, the repertoire was profiled, and TCRdb retains in-frame clones only, with some absent. The repertoire consists of about 27,000 clones, with 55% to 85% occurring once and the leading ten covering approximately 3.5%. This record comes from a study of PD-1 blockade in classical Hodgkin lymphoma. Study results and caveats: Exclusion was the outcome for patients who began nivolumab under 1 year after ASCT. Undefined causes, possibly disease activity or prior therapy, underlie the repertoire differences. According to reports, newly diagnosed patients had lower baseline TCR diversity than healthy donors, and relapsed/refractory patients had lower baseline TCR diversity still. Complete responders showed a baseline diversity that resembled the diversity of newly diagnosed patients.

The receptor comes from a human donor with classical Hodgkin lymphoma. Sequencing used peripheral blood mononuclear cells (PBMCs), obtained before the fourth cycle of nivolumab.

The CDR3 spells CASSSDREGYTF. The CDR3 nucleotides read TGCGCCAGCAGCTCCGACAGGGAAGGCTACACCTTC. The rearrangement links TRBV5-1 to TRBJ1-2; 7 nucleotides agree with TRBD1. The CDR3 has 12 amino acids. Germline CDR1 is SGHRS and CDR2 is YFSETQ. V shed 3 bases, J shed 8 bases, and the junction held 4 bases outside the gene matches.